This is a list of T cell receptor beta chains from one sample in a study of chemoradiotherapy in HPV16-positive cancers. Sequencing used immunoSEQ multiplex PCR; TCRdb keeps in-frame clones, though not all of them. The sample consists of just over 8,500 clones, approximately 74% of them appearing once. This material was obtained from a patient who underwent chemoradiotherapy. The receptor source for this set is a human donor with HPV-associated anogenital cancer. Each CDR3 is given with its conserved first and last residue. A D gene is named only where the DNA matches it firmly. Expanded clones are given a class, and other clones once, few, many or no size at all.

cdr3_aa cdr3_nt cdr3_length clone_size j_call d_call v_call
CASSLKPNTEAFF TGCGCCAGCAGCTTGAAACCGAACACTGAAGCTTTCTTT 13 NA TRBJ1-1 NA TRBV5-1
CASKVGAAEAFF TGTGCCAGCAAGGTAGGGGCGGCTGAAGCTTTCTTT 12 NA TRBJ1-1 NA TRBV25-1
CASSLGFLDTSYEQYF TGTGCCAGCAGCTTAGGTTTCTTGGACACATCCTACGAGCAGTACTTC 16 NA TRBJ2-7 NA TRBV7-2
CASSGLSGRSETQYF TGCGCCAGCAGCGGGTTAAGCGGGAGGTCGGAGACCCAGTACTTC 15 NA TRBJ2-5 TRBD2 TRBV5-1
CASSRDPGFDQPQHF TGCGCCAGCAGCCGCGATCCAGGTTTTGATCAGCCCCAGCATTTT 15 NA TRBJ1-5 NA TRBV5-1
CAISGTGGGTEAFF TGTGCCATCAGTGGTACAGGGGGAGGCACTGAAGCTTTCTTT 14 NA TRBJ1-1 TRBD1 TRBV10-3
CASSVEAGYEQYF TGTGCCAGCAGTGTTGAAGCTGGGTACGAGCAGTACTTC 13 NA TRBJ2-7 NA TRBV2
CASSQWVNYGYTF TGTGCCAGCAGCCAGTGGGTTAACTATGGCTACACCTTC 13 NA TRBJ1-2 NA TRBV13
CASSDTDRAGELFF TGTGCCAGCAGTGACACGGACAGGGCCGGGGAGCTGTTTTTT 14 NA TRBJ2-2 TRBD1 TRBV6-4
CASSPGLAGVSGELFF TGTGCCAGCAGCCCGGGACTAGCGGGAGTTTCCGGGGAGCTGTTTTTT 16 NA TRBJ2-2 TRBD2 TRBV5-4
CASSFLGTGNTEAFF TGTGCCAGCAGTTTCCTCGGGACGGGGAACACTGAAGCTTTCTTT 15 NA TRBJ1-1 NA TRBV28
CASSAVGASYNEQFF TGTGCCAGCAGCGCAGTAGGTGCCTCCTACAATGAGCAGTTCTTC 15 NA TRBJ2-1 NA TRBV11-2
CASSETSYNEQFF TGTGCCAGCAGCGAGACAAGTTACAATGAGCAGTTCTTC 13 NA TRBJ2-1 NA TRBV5-6
CASRGSLAGRETQYF TGTGCCAGCAGGGGAAGTCTAGCGGGAAGAGAGACCCAGTACTTC 15 NA TRBJ2-5 TRBD2 TRBV25-1
CASSHTGTYGYTF TGTGCCAGCAGTCACACAGGGACCTATGGCTACACCTTC 13 once TRBJ1-2 NA TRBV28
CASSFRGVDTQYF TGTGCCAGCAGCTTTAGAGGGGTGGATACGCAGTATTTT 13 NA TRBJ2-3 NA TRBV7-8
CASSKVGGQTQYF TGTGCCAGCAGCAAAGTGGGGGGACAGACCCAGTACTTC 13 NA TRBJ2-5 NA TRBV21-1
CASSEGTGGAKAFF TGTGCCAGCAGTGAGGGGACAGGGGGCGCGAAAGCTTTCTTT 14 NA TRBJ1-1 TRBD1 TRBV6-4
CASSLTTGGVYNEQFF TGCGCCAGCAGCCTTACGACAGGGGGCGTCTACAATGAGCAGTTCTTC 16 NA TRBJ2-1 TRBD1 TRBV4-1
CASSGTVTDDNEQFF TGCGCCAGCAGCGGTACTGTGACCGATGACAATGAGCAGTTCTTC 15 NA TRBJ2-1 NA TRBV5-1
CASSLLGTGGAADTQYF TGTGCCAGCAGCTTACTCGGAACAGGGGGCGCAGCAGATACGCAGTATTTT 17 NA TRBJ2-3 TRBD1 TRBV7-3
CASSYSRTGGNYGYTF TGTGCCAGCAGTTACTCCCGGACAGGGGGCAACTATGGCTACACCTTC 16 once TRBJ1-2 TRBD1 TRBV6-5
CASSSPSPETQYF TGTGCCAGCAGTAGCCCCTCCCCAGAGACCCAGTACTTC 13 NA TRBJ2-5 NA TRBV28